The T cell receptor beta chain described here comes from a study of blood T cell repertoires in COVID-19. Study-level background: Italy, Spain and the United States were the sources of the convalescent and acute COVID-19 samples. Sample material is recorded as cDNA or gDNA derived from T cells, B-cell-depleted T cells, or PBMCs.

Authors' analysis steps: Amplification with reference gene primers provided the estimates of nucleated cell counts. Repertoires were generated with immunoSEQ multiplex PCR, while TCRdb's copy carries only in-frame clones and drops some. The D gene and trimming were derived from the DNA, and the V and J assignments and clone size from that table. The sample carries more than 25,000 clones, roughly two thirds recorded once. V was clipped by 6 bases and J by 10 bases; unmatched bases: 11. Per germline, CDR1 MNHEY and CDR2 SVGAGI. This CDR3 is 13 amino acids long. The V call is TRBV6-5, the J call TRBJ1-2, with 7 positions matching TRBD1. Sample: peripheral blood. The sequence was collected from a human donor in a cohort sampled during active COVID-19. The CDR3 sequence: CASRATGLWVYTF. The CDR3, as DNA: TGTGCCAGCAGGGCGACAGGGCTTTGGGTCTACACCTTC.